These 20 T cell receptor beta chains came from one sample sequenced in a study of T-cell memory formation after mild COVID-19. TCRdb recomputed calls from the 5' RACE reads with MiXCR, one row per CDR3 protein. The sample records roughly 250,000 distinct CDR3 sequences, less than 20% being singletons. Specimen: PBMCs or a T cell subset sorted from them (not recorded which). These receptors were collected from a man between 18 and 35 years old who had mild COVID-19 (a few samples of this study predate the infection). Cell type and time point are not known.

The sample holds a few counts of this clonotype. This rearrangement joins TRBV6-5 to TRBJ1-2, with D unclear. CDR3 length equals 15 residues. Germline-derived CDR1 and CDR2 are MNHEY and SVGAGI. V dropped 6 bases and J dropped 4 bases, with 18 bases sitting between them. The CDR3 is CASSPSWQLVYGYTF. In DNA, the CDR3 is TGTGCCAGCAGCCCTAGTTGGCAGCTAGTCTATGGCTACACCTTC.

There are a few counts of this clonotype. V is TRBV11-2 and J is TRBJ2-2; D tentatively fits TRBD1 or TRBD2 (5 bases each). Trimming pared 2 bases from V and 5 bases from J, leaving 12 bases between. CDR3 size: 15 residues. Germline values: CDR1 SGHAT, CDR2 FQNNGV. Here the CDR3 reads CASSLRPWGTGELFF. CDR3 bases: TGTGCCAGCAGCTTAAGACCTTGGGGGACCGGGGAGCTGTTTTTT. Full variable domain (outside the CDR3, taken from reference TRBV11-2 and TRBJ2-2): EAGVAQSPRYKIIEKRQSVAFWCNPISGHATLYWYQQILGQGPKLLIQFQNNGVVDDSQLPKDRFSAERLKGVDSTLKIQPAKLEDSAVYLCASSLRPWGTGELFFGEGSRLTVL.

Only a few counts were recorded for this clonotype. The chain uses TRBV6-2 or TRBV6-3 and TRBJ2-1; D uncertain. V lost 5 bases, J lost 6 bases, and 14 bases lay in between. The CDR3 runs to 14 residues. Germline CDR1 and CDR2: MNHEY and SVGEGT. CDR3 loop: CASSRLGHINEQFF. CDR3 DNA: TGTGCCAGCAGTAGACTCGGGCATATCAATGAGCAGTTCTTC.

The table lists this clonotype with many counts. This chain connects TRBV7-2 to TRBJ2-5; TRBD1 aligns across 11 bases. Germline V gene lookup returns CDR1 SGHTA and CDR2 FQGNSA. This CDR3 spans 15 amino acids. V was pared by 5 bases and J by 4 bases, with 6 bases of the junction left unmatched. The CDR3 spells CASSLFGTGGETQYF. The CDR3 DNA is TGTGCCAGCAGCCTTTTTGGGACAGGGGGAGAGACCCAGTACTTC. Looking up the rest from reference TRBV7-2 and TRBJ2-5 gives the full variable domain: GAGVSQSPSNKVTEKGKDVELRCDPISGHTALYWYRQSLGQGLEFLIYFQGNSAPDKSGLPSDRFSAERTGGSVSTLTIQRTQQEDSAVYLCASSLFGTGGETQYFGPGTRLLVL.

This clonotype appeared a few times. The chain employs TRBV4-3 and TRBJ2-7; unclear D gene. CDR1 is LGHNA, CDR2 YSLEER, per germline. V was clipped by 0 bases and J by 0 bases, with 6 bases between them. The CDR3 contains 14 residues. The CDR3 protein is CASSQDNGSYEQYF. CDR3 in DNA: TGCGCCAGCAGCCAAGATAACGGCTCCTACGAGCAGTACTTC.

The chain recombines TRBV20-1 with TRBJ2-1, with 12 positions matching TRBD2. The V gene end was trimmed by 5 bases and the J gene end by 8 bases; junction bases not matched to a gene: 10. The CDR3 runs to 15 residues. Per the germline V gene, CDR1 is DFQATT and CDR2 is SNEGSKA (reference sequence). The chain's CDR3 is CSASLRLAGGDEQFF. The CDR3 coding sequence is TGCAGTGCTTCCCTCCGGCTAGCGGGGGGGGATGAGCAGTTCTTC.

This chain connects TRBV5-6 to TRBJ2-5; perhaps D is TRBD1 or TRBD2 (6 bases each). Trimming took 7 bases from V and 3 from J, leaving 16 bases between them. The germline CDR1 and CDR2 sequences are SGHDT and YYEEEE. This CDR3 region has 14 residues. Here the CDR3 DNA reads TGTGCCAGCTCCGGGCGGGACACAAAAGAGACCCAGTACTTC. Its protein is CASSGRDTKETQYF.

This clonotype was detected only a few times. The CDR3 is CASSPALIGDTQYF. DNA of the CDR3: TGTGCCAGCTCACCTGCCCTGATCGGAGATACGCAGTATTTT. The chain has TRBV18 and TRBJ2-3; D unresolved. CDR1 and CDR2 (germline): KGHSH, LQKENI. V was clipped by 3 bases and J by 5 bases, with 12 bases between them. CDR3 size: 14 residues.

This chain connects TRBV7-2 to TRBJ2-7, with D possibly TRBD1 on 5 matching bases. The CDR3 runs to 16 residues. The germline V gene encodes CDR1 SGHTA and CDR2 FQGNSA. V shed 4 bases and J shed 0 bases, with 16 bases lying between them. The CDR3 DNA follows: TGTGCCAGCAGCTCCCAACCCAGGGAATACTCCTACGAGCAGTACTTC. Amino acids: CASSSQPREYSYEQYF.

CDR3 DNA sequence: TGTGCCAGCAGCCCCCTAGCGCGGGAGACCCAGTACTTC. It yields the protein CASSPLARETQYF. The rearrangement links TRBV11-1 to TRBJ2-5; a weak D match, TRBD2 (6 bases). Trimming pared 5 bases from V and 5 bases from J, leaving 12 bases between. Germline V gives CDR1 SGHAT, CDR2 FQDESV (reference sequence). The CDR3 has 13 residues.

This clonotype was found a few times. The rearrangement uses TRBV29-1 and TRBJ2-4, with 9 bases matching TRBD1. CDR1 is SQVTM and CDR2 is ANQGSEA in the germline V gene. The CDR3 loop spans 13 amino acids. With 5 bases clipped from V and 6 bases from J, the junction kept 5 bases outside the gene matches. The CDR3 coding sequence is TGCAGCGTTTCGGGACAGGGTATAAACATTCAGTACTTC. It encodes CSVSGQGINIQYF.

The chain couples TRBV7-9 to TRBJ1-3, with 7 bases aligning to TRBD1. The length of the CDR3 is 16 residues. Germline CDR1 and CDR2: SEHNR and FQNEAQ (reference sequence). The V segment lost 5 bases and the J segment 4 bases; nucleotides outside the gene matches: 11. The CDR3 DNA sequence: TGTGCCAGCAGCCCGAACCTCAGGGGGGAAGGAAACACCATATATTTT. Residues: CASSPNLRGEGNTIYF.

This rearrangement joins TRBV6-6 to TRBJ2-1; D is unclear. V lost 2 bases and J 5 bases, leaving 4 bases between the germline ends. The CDR3 is 12 amino acids. Germline assignment: CDR1 MNHNY and CDR2 SVGAGI (reference sequence). CDR3 sequence reads: CASSYMDNEQFF. The CDR3 bases are TGTGCCAGCAGTTACATGGACAATGAGCAGTTCTTC.

J is TRBJ2-5 and V is TRBV7-9; D tentatively fits TRBD1 or TRBD2 (6 bases each). Looked up from germline, CDR1 is SEHNR and CDR2 is FQNEAQ (reference sequence). CDR3 length: 14 amino acids. Trimming stripped 9 bases from V and 4 bases from J, with 18 bases between. Written as DNA, the CDR3 is TGTGCCAGTACAGCTGGTGGGGGGCGAGAGACCCAGTACTTC. This encodes CASTAGGGRETQYF. Using reference TRBV7-9 and TRBJ2-5 for the parts outside the CDR3, the full variable domain is DTGVSQNPRHKITKRGQNVTFRCDPISEHNRLYWYRQTLGQGPEFLTYFQNEAQLEKSRLLSDRFSAERPKGSFSTLEIQRTEQGDSAMYLCASTAGGGRETQYFGPGTRLLVL.

In this sample, this clonotype turned up a few times. For the CDR3, the DNA is TGTGCCAGCAGCTTAGCTCAGGGTGTAGCCAAAAACATTCAGTACTTC. Translated, it gives CASSLAQGVAKNIQYF. This chain connects TRBV7-2 to TRBJ2-4; TRBD1 might be the D (5 bases). CDR1 is SGHTA and CDR2 is FQGNSA in the germline V gene. The CDR3 is 16 residues long. The germline V and J ends were trimmed by 0 bases and 0 bases, with 9 bases remaining between them.

This clonotype has just a few counts. An end of the junction differs from the germline gene, which may be a read error. This rearrangement joins TRBV18 to TRBJ2-3; 10 positions agree with TRBD1. The CDR3 is 17 amino acids. Germline V CDR1 and CDR2: KGHSH, LQKENI. CDR3 coding DNA: TGTGCCAGCTCCCCACGACAGGGGGCAACTAGCACAGATACGCAGTATTTT. Translating gives CASSPRQGATSTDTQYF.

This clonotype has only a few counts. This chain uses TRBV2 with TRBJ2-7; D is unclear. V was trimmed by 1 base and J by 0 bases, leaving 7 bases between them. Germline V lookup: CDR1 SNHLY, CDR2 FYNNEI. CDR3 length equals 14 residues. The CDR3 loop reads CASSEGADSYEQYF. The DNA for the CDR3 is TGTGCCAGCAGTGAAGGGGCGGACTCCTACGAGCAGTACTTC.

Only a few counts were recorded for this clonotype. This rearrangement joins TRBV12-3 or TRBV12-4 to TRBJ1-3; no clear D gene. The CDR3 spans 14 residues. Trimming cost V 8 bases and J 0 bases, with 11 bases left between them. In nucleotides, the CDR3 is TGTGCCAGCGATTCTAGCAGCTCTGGAAACACCATATATTTT. Protein product: CASDSSSSGNTIYF.

This clonotype was observed many times. The chain carries TRBV12-3 or TRBV12-4 and TRBJ1-1; a possible D gene is TRBD1 (5 bases). V gave up 6 bases and J gave up 2 bases, with 10 bases separating them. This CDR3 has 13 residues. The CDR3 loop reads CASRPQVNTEAFF. The CDR3 DNA reads TGTGCCAGCAGACCACAGGTAAACACTGAAGCTTTCTTT.

The chain links TRBV4-3 to TRBJ2-2; 10 nucleotides agree with TRBD2. V shed 0 bases and J 2 bases; nucleotides not matched to a gene: 6. The CDR3 contains 18 residues. Per the germline V gene, CDR1 is LGHNA and CDR2 is YSLEER. This chain's CDR3 is CASSQDQTSGSNTGELFF. The CDR3 DNA reads as TGCGCCAGCAGCCAAGACCAGACTAGCGGGTCAAACACCGGGGAGCTGTTTTTT.